This TCR beta chain was sequenced for a study of CD8 T cells in ankylosing spondylitis. This clonotype has ten or more counts. Its antigen is still unknown. Germline CDR1 KGHDR, CDR2 SFDVKD. With 3 bases clipped from V and 9 bases from J, the junction kept 11 bases outside the gene matches. The length of the CDR3 is 17 residues. TCRdb analysed the 5' RACE reads with MiXCR anew, one entry per CDR3 protein. The data show about 540,000 distinct CDR3 sequences, over 9.5% seen once. General observations from the study: The study identified a TCR beta motif of under 10 highly homologous variants that appeared characteristic of ankylosing spondylitis blood.

Sequencing used blood, either unsorted or a sorted T cell fraction (not recorded which). The V and J genes are TRBV24-1 and TRBJ2-1; 12 nucleotides match TRBD2. The receptor was isolated from a male donor with ankylosing spondylitis. CDR3 loop: CATSDPSLAGGLGEQFF. CDR3 bases: TGTGCCACCAGTGATCCCTCGCTAGCGGGAGGGCTTGGTGAGCAGTTCTTC.